The TCR beta chain under discussion was sequenced for a study of beta chain features in type 1 diabetes. Study outcomes and limitations: Sequencing of cDNA might inflate the share of cells that strongly express TCR. Shortening of TCRB CDR3s, moderate but significant, appeared in all four CD4+ subsets of Type 1 diabetes patients.

Trimming took off 10 bases at V and 7 bases at J, with 8 bases between the two ends. The CDR3 runs 10 residues. Looked up from germline, CDR1 is MNHNS and CDR2 is SASEGT. This clone came up a few times. The antigen remains unidentified. The isolated RNA, all of it, was reverse transcribed, so expressed TCRB transcripts were what got sequenced. Generated by immunoSEQ multiplex PCR, the TCRdb table keeps only in-frame clones and is missing some. The sample records 200,000 to 250,000 clones, about 15% being singletons. Sequencing was done on a sample of naive CD4+ T cells from blood. The chain carries TRBV6-1 and TRBJ2-1; D ambiguous. This TCR was sampled from a man aged 25-45 years with type 1 diabetes. This CDR3 reads CATSRNEQFF. For the CDR3, the DNA is TGTGCCACCTCCCGGAATGAGCAGTTCTTC.